This TCR beta chain was identified during a study of blood T cells in healthy people across ages. Germline V CDR1 and CDR2: SGHVS, FNYEAQ. Trimming took off 5 bases at V and 3 bases at J, with 7 bases between the two ends. The CDR3 consists of 12 residues. This clonotype occurred a few times. The authors ran a second PCR of roughly 6 to 12 cycles using a sample-barcoded 5' primer and a J-beta primer mix. TCRdb passed the 5' RACE reads through MiXCR, listing each CDR3 protein once. The sample records hundreds of thousands of distinct CDR3 sequences, approximately 30% being singletons. The sequencing sample was made of blood. The origin of this receptor is a woman of 80 years or more in good health. The chain joins TRBV7-6 to TRBJ1-1; D not resolved. CDR3 sequence: CASSVSDTEAFF. The CDR3 DNA sequence: TGTGCCAGCAGCGTTTCGGACACTGAAGCTTTCTTT. The full variable domain, its missing parts supplied by reference TRBV7-6 and TRBJ1-1, is GAGVSQSPRYKVTKRGQDVALRCDPISGHVSLYWYRQALGQGPEFLTYFNYEAQQDKSGLPNDRFSAERPEGSISTLTIQRTEQRDSAMYRCASSVSDTEAFFGQGTRLTVV.